Detailed here is one T cell receptor (beta chain). Generated by immunoSEQ multiplex PCR, the TCRdb table keeps only in-frame clones and is missing some. The sample records about 81,000 clones, about 80% being singletons. The record originates from a study of OX40 agonist ivuxolimab in advanced cancers. The CDR3 runs to 16 residues. CDR1 is WNHNN and CDR2 is SYGVQD in the germline V gene (reference sequence). V was shortened by 4 bases and J by 2 bases, with 15 bases between the two germline ends. The chain links TRBV10-1 to TRBJ1-5; D unclear. This TCR derives from an adult with an advanced solid tumor such as melanoma, head and neck, liver or kidney cancer. Source: CD4+ or CD8+ T cells sorted from blood, taken in a trial of the OX40 agonist ivuxolimab. CDR3 sequence: CASSGLAKKGNQPQHF. The CDR3 region has the DNA TGCGCCAGCAGTGGTCTCGCAAAAAAGGGCAATCAGCCCCAGCATTTT.